Listed here is a single T cell receptor beta chain. The data derive from a study of blood T cell repertoires in COVID-19. Study at large: PBMCs, B-cell-depleted T cells, or T cells provided the cDNA or gDNA that made up the material.

During active infection, Seattle patients enrolled and were then monitored through disease. Under the authors' procedure: Counts of nucleated cells, estimated from reference gene primer amplification, were obtained. The repertoire was sequenced with immunoSEQ multiplex PCR; TCRdb's copy has only in-frame clones and lacks some. The V and J calls and clone size are taken from that table; D and trimming were inferred from the DNA. The sample lists about 480,000 clones, roughly 89% occurring once. V was cut by 5 bases and J by 0 bases, with 8 bases left in between. Germline V gives CDR1 LNHDA, CDR2 SQIVND (reference sequence). The CDR3 covers 14 residues.

The sample was peripheral blood. This receptor was taken from a man between 18 and 35 years old with COVID-19, enrolled during active disease. V and J are TRBV19 and TRBJ1-5; possibly TRBD1 for D (5 bases). The CDR3 nucleotides read TGTGCCAGTAGTTCCACAGGTAGCAATCAGCCCCAGCATTTT. Translating gives CASSSTGSNQPQHF.